This T cell receptor beta chain was retrieved from a study of blood T cell repertoires in COVID-19. Study summary: Samples representing acute and convalescent COVID-19 were sourced from the United States, Italy and Spain. PBMCs, B-cell-depleted T cells, or T cells provided the cDNA or gDNA that made up the material.

Germline V CDR1 and CDR2: KGHSH, LQKENI. V was clipped by 3 bases and J by 1 base; unmatched bases: 9. This CDR3 is 18 amino acids long. Study processing details: The assay estimated nucleated cells by amplifying reference gene primers. Measured with immunoSEQ multiplex PCR; TCRdb has only the in-frame clones, and not every one. V and J calls and clone size follow that table, whereas D and trimming were derived from the DNA. The sample lists 65,000 to 90,000 clones; 80% to 90% were seen once. The specimen was peripheral blood. The origin of this receptor is a woman of 80 years or more with active or convalescent COVID-19. The V call is TRBV18, the J call TRBJ2-3; TRBD2 aligns across 11 bases. CDR3 sequence reads: CASSPPRLAGSGTDTQYF. For the CDR3, the DNA is TGTGCCAGCTCACCTCCGAGACTAGCGGGGAGTGGCACAGATACGCAGTATTTT.